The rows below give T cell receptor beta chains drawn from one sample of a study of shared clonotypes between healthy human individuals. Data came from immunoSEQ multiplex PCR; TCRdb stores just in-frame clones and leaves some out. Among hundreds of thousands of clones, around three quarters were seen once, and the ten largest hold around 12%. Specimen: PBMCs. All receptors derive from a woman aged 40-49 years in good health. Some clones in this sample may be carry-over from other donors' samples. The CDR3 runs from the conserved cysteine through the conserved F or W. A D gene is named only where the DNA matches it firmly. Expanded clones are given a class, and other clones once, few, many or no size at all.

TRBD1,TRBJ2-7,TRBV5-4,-,CASSPGQGLEQYF,TGTGCCAGCAGCCCCGGACAGGGTCTCGAGCAGTACTTC
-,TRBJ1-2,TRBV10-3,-,CAIGANAADLYGYTF,TGTGCCATCGGGGCCAATGCTGCCGACCTGTATGGCTACACCTTC
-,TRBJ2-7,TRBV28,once,CASSLSPLVYEQYF,TGTGCCAGCAGTTTAAGCCCCCTGGTCTACGAGCAGTACTTC
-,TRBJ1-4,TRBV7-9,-,CASSLGGLAGKLFF,TGTGCCAGCAGCTTAGGCGGTTTGGCAGGGAAACTGTTTTTT
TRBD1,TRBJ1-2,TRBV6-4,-,CASRPGQGSYGYTF,TGTGCCAGCAGGCCGGGACAGGGGTCCTATGGCTACACCTTC
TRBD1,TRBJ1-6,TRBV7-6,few,CASSLMDRGTNSPLHF,TGTGCCAGCAGCTTGATGGACAGGGGGACGAATTCACCCCTCCACTTT
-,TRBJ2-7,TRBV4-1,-,CASSQELAREQYF,TGCGCCAGCAGCCAAGAACTAGCTAGAGAGCAGTACTTC
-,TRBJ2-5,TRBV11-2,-,CASSSDWIQETQYF,TGTGCCAGCAGCTCAGACTGGATACAAGAGACCCAGTACTTC
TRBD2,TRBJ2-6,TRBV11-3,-,CASSPRGGTGANVPTF,TGTGCCAGCAGCCCTAGGGGAGGGACTGGGGCCAACGTCCCGACTTTC
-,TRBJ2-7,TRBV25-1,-,CASSGSGTYEQYF,TGTGCCAGCAGTGGGTCAGGAACCTACGAGCAGTACTTC
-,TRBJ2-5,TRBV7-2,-,CASSPFGRGQETQYF,TGTGCCAGTTCCCCCTTCGGGCGGGGCCAAGAGACCCAGTACTTC
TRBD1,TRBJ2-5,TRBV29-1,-,CSAFRDRDLETQYF,TGCAGCGCTTTCCGGGACAGGGACTTGGAGACCCAGTACTTC
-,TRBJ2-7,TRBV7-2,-,CASSPLPAGLGYEQYF,TGTGCCAGCAGCCCCCTCCCCGCGGGGTTAGGCTACGAGCAGTACTTC
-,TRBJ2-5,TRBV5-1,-,CASSLGFHGETQYF,TGCGCCAGCAGCTTGGGCTTCCACGGGGAGACCCAGTACTTC
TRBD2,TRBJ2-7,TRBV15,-,CATSRGLAGAWYEQYF,TGTGCCACCAGCAGAGGCCTAGCGGGAGCGTGGTACGAGCAGTACTTC
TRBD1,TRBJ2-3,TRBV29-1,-,CSVQTGTGDLLAQYF,TGCAGCGTGCAAACCGGGACAGGGGATTTATTGGCGCAGTATTTT
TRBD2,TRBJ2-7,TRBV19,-,CASGLAGYKQYF,TGTGCCAGTGGGCTAGCGGGGTACAAGCAGTACTTC
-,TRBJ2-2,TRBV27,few,CASSDFTGELFF,TGTGCCAGCAGTGACTTCACCGGGGAGCTGTTTTTT
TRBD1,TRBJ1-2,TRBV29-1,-,CSVADRENYGYTF,TGCAGCGTTGCTGACAGGGAGAACTATGGCTACACCTTC
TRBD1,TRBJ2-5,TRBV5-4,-,CASSFGLVTGSNRKTQYF,TGTGCCAGCAGCTTTGGGTTAGTGACAGGGTCAAATCGGAAAACCCAGTACTTC
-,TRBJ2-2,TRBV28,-,CASSFPRGAGTGELFF,TGTGCCAGCAGTTTCCCCAGGGGCGCGGGCACCGGGGAGCTGTTTTTT
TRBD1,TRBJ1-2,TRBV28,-,CASSFGDRGRYGYTF,TGTGCCAGCAGTTTTGGGGACAGGGGGCGGTATGGCTACACCTTC
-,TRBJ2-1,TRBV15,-,CATSRGPDKYNEQFF,TGTGCCACCAGCAGAGGCCCGGACAAGTACAATGAGCAGTTCTTC
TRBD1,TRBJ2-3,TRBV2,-,CASTGQGLNTQYF,TGTGCCAGCACGGGACAGGGGTTAAATACGCAGTATTTT
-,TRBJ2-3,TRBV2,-,CASSRQGSGDTQYF,TGTGCCAGCAGTAGGCAGGGTAGTGGGGATACGCAGTATTTT
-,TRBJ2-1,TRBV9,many,CASSPGIRAGDNEQFF,TGTGCCAGCAGCCCAGGAATCAGGGCTGGGGACAATGAGCAGTTCTTC
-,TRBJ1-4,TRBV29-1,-,CSVGDRQPNEKLFF,TGCAGCGTGGGGGATAGACAGCCGAATGAAAAACTGTTTTTT
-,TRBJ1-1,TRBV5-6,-,CASSVGPHNTEAFF,TGTGCCAGCAGCGTGGGACCGCACAACACTGAAGCTTTCTTT
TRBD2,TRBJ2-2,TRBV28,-,CASSPRLGAGDTGELFF,TGTGCCAGCAGTCCGCGCTTGGGAGCGGGGGACACCGGGGAGCTGTTTTTT
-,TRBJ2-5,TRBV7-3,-,CASSPAGTDETQYF,TGTGCCAGCAGCCCCGCCGGGACTGATGAGACCCAGTACTTC
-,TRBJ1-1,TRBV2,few,CASKQYMNTEAFF,TGTGCCAGCAAACAATATATGAACACTGAAGCTTTCTTT
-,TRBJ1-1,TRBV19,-,CASILGGANTEAFF,TGTGCCAGTATTTTGGGGGGCGCGAACACTGAAGCTTTCTTT
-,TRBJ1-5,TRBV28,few,CASNHRPQHF,TGTGCCAGCAATCACCGGCCCCAGCATTTT
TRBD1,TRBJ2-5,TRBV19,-,CAGPDRGWRTQYF,TGTGCCGGCCCGGACAGGGGGTGGCGGACCCAGTACTTC
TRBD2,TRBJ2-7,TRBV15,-,CATSRAGGTTYEQYF,TGTGCCACCAGCAGGGCGGGGGGGACAACCTACGAGCAGTACTTC
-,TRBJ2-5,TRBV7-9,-,CASSLGVAGPPEETQYF,TGTGCCAGCAGCTTAGGGGTCGCTGGGCCCCCGGAAGAGACCCAGTACTTC
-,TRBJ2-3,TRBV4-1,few,CASSQVADTQYF,TGCGCCAGCAGCCAAGTGGCAGATACGCAGTATTTT
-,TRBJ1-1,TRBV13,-,CASRIGPDTEAFF,TGTGCCAGCAGGATAGGGCCCGACACTGAAGCTTTCTTT
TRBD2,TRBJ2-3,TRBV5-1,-,CASSLGGGRTDTQYF,TGCGCCAGCAGCTTGGGAGGCGGGAGGACAGATACGCAGTATTTT
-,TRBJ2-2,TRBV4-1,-,CASSQEYRVLTGELFF,TGCGCCAGCAGCCAAGAATACCGGGTCCTCACCGGGGAGCTGTTTTTT
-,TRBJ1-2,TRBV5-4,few,CASSPRGGGYGYTF,TGTGCCAGCAGCCCGAGGGGGGGTGGCTATGGCTACACCTTC
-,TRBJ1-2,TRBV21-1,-,CASTISTFPGYGYTF,TGTGCCAGCACCATATCAACGTTCCCCGGCTATGGCTACACCTTC
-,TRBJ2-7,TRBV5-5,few,CASSGDFYEQYF,TGTGCCAGCAGCGGGGACTTCTACGAGCAGTACTTC